This entry concerns a single TCR beta chain. This entry comes from a study of OX40 agonist ivuxolimab in advanced cancers. TCRdb's copy holds only in-frame clones and misses some; the assay was immunoSEQ multiplex PCR. This sample has approximately 65,000 clones; roughly nine tenths occur once, and the top ten carry around 3.6%. This CDR3 has 15 residues. The germline CDR1 and CDR2 sequences are LNHDA and SQIVND (reference sequence). Trimming removed 7 bases from V and 10 bases from J, with 22 bases in between. The J gene is TRBJ1-4, the V gene TRBV19; D is unresolved. Sequencing was performed on CD4+ or CD8+ T cells sorted from blood, taken in a trial of the OX40 agonist ivuxolimab. The TCR was taken from an adult with an advanced solid tumor such as melanoma, head and neck, liver or kidney cancer. In DNA, the CDR3 is TGTGCCAGTACCCTAGGAGGCACGTGGAGTGGAAAACTGTTTTTT. Amino acids: CASTLGGTWSGKLFF. The full variable domain, its missing parts supplied by reference TRBV19 and TRBJ1-4, is DGGITQSPKYLFRKEGQNVTLSCEQNLNHDAMYWYRQDPGQGLRLIYYSQIVNDFQKGDIAEGYSVSREKKESFPLTVTSAQKNPTAFYLCASTLGGTWSGKLFFGSGTQLSVL.